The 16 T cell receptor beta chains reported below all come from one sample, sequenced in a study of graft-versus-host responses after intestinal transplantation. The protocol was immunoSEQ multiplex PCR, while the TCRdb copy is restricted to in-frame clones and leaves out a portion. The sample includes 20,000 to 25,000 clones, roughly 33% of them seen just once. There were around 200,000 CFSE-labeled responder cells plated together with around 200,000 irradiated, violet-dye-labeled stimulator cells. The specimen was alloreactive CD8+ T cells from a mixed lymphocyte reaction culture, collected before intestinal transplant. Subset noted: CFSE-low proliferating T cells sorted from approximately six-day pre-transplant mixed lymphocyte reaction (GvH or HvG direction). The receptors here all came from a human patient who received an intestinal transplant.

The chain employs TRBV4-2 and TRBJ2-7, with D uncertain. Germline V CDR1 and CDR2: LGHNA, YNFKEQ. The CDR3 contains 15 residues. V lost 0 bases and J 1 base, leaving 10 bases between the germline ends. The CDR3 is CASSQDDSGSYEQYF. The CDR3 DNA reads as TGTGCCAGCAGCCAAGACGACTCCGGGTCCTACGAGCAGTACTTC.

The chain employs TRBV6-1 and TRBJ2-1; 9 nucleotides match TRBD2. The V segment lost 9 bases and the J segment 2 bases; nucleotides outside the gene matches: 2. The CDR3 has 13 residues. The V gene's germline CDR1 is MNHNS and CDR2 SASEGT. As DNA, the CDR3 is TGTGCCAGTAGCGGGAGAGCCTACAATGAGCAGTTCTTC. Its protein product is CASSGRAYNEQFF.

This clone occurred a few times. CDR3 amino acids: CASSGLRETGYNEQFF. The CDR3 DNA is TGCGCCAGCAGTGGACTGCGGGAGACCGGCTACAATGAGCAGTTCTTC. The rearrangement joins TRBV10-2 to TRBJ2-1; TRBD2 agrees at 7 bases. The junction had 9 bases not matched to a gene; V was cut back by 4 bases and J by 3 bases. Germline lookup yields CDR1 WSHSY and CDR2 SAAADI. The CDR3 loop spans 16 amino acids.

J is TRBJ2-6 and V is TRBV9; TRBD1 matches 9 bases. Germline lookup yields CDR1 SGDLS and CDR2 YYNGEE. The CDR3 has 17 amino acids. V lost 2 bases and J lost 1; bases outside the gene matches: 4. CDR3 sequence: CASSVGTGPSGANVLTF. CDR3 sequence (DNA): TGTGCCAGCAGCGTTGGGACAGGGCCATCTGGGGCCAACGTCCTGACTTTC.

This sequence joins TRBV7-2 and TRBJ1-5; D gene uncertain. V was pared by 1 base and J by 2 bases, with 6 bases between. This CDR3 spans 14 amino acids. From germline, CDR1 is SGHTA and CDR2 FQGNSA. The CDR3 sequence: CASSLVGGNQPQHF. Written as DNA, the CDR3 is TGTGCCAGCAGCTTAGTCGGGGGCAATCAGCCCCAGCATTTT. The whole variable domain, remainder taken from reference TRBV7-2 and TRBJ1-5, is GAGVSQSPSNKVTEKGKDVELRCDPISGHTALYWYRQSLGQGLEFLIYFQGNSAPDKSGLPSDRFSAERTGGSVSTLTIQRTQQEDSAVYLCASSLVGGNQPQHFGDGTRLSIL.

The CDR3 DNA reads TGTGCCAGCAGTTTGAGGGGGTTCTCCTACGAGCAGTACTTC. Amino acids: CASSLRGFSYEQYF. The chain joins TRBV27 to TRBJ2-7; TRBD1 is a possible D gene (6 bases). V was trimmed by 3 bases and J by 0 bases, leaving 9 bases between them. CDR1 is MNHEY and CDR2 is SMNVEV in the germline V gene (reference sequence). The CDR3 totals 14 residues.

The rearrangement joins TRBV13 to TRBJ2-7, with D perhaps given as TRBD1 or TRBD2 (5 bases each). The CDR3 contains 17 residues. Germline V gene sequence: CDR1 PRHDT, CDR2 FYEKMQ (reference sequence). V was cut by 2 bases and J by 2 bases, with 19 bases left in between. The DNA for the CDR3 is TGTGCCAGCAGCTTATGGGGATGGGGGACCCCCCCCTACGAGCAGTACTTC. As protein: CASSLWGWGTPPYEQYF.

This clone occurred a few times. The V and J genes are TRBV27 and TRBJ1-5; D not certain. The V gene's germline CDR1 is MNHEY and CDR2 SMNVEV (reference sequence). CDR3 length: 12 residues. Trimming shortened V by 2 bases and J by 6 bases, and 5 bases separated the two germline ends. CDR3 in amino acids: CASSLPGQPQHF. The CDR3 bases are TGTGCCAGCAGTTTACCCGGTCAGCCCCAGCATTTT.

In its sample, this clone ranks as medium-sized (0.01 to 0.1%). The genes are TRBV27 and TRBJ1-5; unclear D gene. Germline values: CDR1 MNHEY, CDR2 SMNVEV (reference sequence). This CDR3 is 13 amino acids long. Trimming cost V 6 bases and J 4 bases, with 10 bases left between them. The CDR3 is CASSLGWNQPQHF. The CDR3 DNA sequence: TGTGCCAGCAGCCTAGGGTGGAATCAGCCCCAGCATTTT.

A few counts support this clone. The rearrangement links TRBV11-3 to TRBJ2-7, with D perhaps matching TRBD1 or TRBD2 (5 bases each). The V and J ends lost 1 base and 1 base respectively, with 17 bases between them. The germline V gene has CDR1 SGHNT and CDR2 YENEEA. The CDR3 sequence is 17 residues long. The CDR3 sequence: CASSLAIGESESYEQYF. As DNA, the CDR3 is TGTGCCAGCAGCTTAGCCATAGGGGAGTCTGAGTCCTACGAGCAGTACTTC.

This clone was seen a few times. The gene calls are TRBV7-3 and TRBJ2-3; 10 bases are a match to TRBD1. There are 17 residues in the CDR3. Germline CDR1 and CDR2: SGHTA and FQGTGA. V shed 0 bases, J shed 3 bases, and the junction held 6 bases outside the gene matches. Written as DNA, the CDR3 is TGTGCCAGCAGCTTAACCCTGGGACAGGGGAGGACAGATACGCAGTATTTT. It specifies CASSLTLGQGRTDTQYF. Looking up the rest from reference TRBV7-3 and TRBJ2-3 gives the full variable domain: GAGVSQTPSNKVTEKGKYVELRCDPISGHTALYWYRQSLGQGPEFLIYFQGTGAADDSGLPNDRFFAVRPEGSVSTLKIQRTERGDSAVYLCASSLTLGQGRTDTQYFGPGTRLTVL.

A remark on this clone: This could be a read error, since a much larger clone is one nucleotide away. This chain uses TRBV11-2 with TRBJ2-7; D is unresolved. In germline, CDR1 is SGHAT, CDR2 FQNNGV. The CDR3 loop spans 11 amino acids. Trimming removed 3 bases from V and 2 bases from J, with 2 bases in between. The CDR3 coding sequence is TGTGCCAGCAGCTTGGCCTACGAGCAGTACTTC. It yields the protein CASSLAYEQYF.

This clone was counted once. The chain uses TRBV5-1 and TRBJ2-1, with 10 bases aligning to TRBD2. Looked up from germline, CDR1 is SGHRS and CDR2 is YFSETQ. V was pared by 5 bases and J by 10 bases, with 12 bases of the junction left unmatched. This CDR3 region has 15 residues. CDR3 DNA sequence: TGCGCCAGCAGTAAGCGGGAGGGCCTAGTTGACGAGCAGTTCTTC. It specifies CASSKREGLVDEQFF.

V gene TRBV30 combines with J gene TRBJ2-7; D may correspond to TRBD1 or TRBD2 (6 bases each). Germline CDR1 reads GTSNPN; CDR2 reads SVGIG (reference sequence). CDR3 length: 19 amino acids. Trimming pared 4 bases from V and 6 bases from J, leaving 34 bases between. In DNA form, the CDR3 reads TGTGCCTGGAAGGAACGCATTCTCACGGGGGACACCTACACCTCCGAGCAGTACTTC. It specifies CAWKERILTGDTYTSEQYF.

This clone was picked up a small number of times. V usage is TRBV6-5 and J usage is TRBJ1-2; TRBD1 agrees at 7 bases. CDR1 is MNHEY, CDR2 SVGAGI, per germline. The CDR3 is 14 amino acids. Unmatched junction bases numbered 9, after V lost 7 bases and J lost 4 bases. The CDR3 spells CASTEYRGGYGYTF. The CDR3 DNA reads TGTGCCAGCACCGAATACAGGGGTGGCTATGGCTACACCTTC.

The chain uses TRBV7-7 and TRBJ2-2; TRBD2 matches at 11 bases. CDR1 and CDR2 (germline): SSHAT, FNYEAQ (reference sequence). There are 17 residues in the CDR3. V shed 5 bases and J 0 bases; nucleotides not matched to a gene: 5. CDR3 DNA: TGTGCCAGCAGCCCGCTAGCGGGAGGTTCGAACACCGGGGAGCTGTTTTTT. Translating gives CASSPLAGGSNTGELFF.